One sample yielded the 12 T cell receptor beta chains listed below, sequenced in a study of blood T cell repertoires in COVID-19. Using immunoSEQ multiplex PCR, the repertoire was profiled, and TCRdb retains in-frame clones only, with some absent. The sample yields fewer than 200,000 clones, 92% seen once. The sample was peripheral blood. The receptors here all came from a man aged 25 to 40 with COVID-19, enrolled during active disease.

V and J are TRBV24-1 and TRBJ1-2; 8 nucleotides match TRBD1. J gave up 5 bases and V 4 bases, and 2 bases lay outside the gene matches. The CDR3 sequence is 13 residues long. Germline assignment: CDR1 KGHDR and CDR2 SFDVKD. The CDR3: CATSDRQGYGYTF. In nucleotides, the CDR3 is TGTGCCACCAGTGACAGACAGGGGTATGGCTACACCTTC.

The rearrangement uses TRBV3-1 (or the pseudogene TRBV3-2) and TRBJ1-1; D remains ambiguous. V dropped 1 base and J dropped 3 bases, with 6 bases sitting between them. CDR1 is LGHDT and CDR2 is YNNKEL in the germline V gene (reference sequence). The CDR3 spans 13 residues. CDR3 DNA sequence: TGTGCCAGCAGCCAAGGGAGCGACACTGAAGCTTTCTTT. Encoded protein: CASSQGSDTEAFF.

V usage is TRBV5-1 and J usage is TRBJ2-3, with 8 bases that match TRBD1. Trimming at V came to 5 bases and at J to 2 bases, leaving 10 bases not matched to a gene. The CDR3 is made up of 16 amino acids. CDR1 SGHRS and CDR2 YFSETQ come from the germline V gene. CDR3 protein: CASRSTTGGPTDTQYF. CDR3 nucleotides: TGCGCCAGCAGATCCACTACAGGGGGTCCCACAGATACGCAGTATTTT.

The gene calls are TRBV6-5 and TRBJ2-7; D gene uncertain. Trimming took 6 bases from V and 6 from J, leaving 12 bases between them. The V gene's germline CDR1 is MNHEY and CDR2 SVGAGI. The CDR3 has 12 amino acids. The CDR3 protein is CASSPPSGEQYF. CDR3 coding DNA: TGTGCCAGCAGCCCACCGTCCGGCGAGCAGTACTTC.

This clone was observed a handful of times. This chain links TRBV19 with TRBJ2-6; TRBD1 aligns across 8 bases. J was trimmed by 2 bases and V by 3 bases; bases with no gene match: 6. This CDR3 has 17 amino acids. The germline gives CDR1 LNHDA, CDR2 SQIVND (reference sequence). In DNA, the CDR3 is TGTGCCAGTAGTATCGGTCAGGGGGCAGCTGGGGCCAACGTCCTGACTTTC. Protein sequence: CASSIGQGAAGANVLTF.

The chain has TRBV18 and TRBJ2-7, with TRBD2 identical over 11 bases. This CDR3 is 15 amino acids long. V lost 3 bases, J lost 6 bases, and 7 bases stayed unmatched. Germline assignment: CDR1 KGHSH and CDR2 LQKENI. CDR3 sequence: CASSPRLAGLGEQYF. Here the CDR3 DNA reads TGTGCCAGCTCACCCCGACTAGCGGGGCTTGGCGAGCAGTACTTC.

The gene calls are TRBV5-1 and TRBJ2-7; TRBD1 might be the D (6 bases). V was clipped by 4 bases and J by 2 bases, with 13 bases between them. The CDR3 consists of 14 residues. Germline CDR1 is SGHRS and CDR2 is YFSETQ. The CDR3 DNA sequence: TGCGCCAGCAGCATCACAGGGAACACCTACGAGCAGTACTTC. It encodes CASSITGNTYEQYF.

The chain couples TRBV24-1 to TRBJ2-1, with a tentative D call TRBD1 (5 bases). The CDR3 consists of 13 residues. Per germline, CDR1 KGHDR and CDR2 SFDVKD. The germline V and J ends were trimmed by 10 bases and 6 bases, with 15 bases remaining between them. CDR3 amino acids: CATGGHGFNEQFF. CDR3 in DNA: TGTGCCACAGGTGGACACGGCTTCAATGAGCAGTTCTTC.

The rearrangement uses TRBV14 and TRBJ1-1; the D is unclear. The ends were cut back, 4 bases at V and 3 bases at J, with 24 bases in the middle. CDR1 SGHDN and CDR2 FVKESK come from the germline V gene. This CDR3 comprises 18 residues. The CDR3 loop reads CASSRYKLYAQEDTEAFF. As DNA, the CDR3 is TGTGCCAGCAGCCGATATAAATTATACGCCCAGGAAGACACTGAAGCTTTCTTT.

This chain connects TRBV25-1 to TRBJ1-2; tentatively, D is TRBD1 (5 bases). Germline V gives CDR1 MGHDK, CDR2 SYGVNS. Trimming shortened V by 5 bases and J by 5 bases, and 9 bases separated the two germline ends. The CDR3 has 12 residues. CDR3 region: CASSQGLYGYTF. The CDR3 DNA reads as TGTGCCAGCAGTCAGGGCCTATATGGCTACACCTTC.

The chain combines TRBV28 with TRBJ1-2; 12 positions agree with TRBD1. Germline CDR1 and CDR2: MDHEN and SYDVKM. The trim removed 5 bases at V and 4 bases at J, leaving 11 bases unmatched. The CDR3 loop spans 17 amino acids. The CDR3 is CASSLPPGTGGAYGYTF. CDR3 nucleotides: TGTGCCAGCAGTCTCCCACCCGGGACAGGGGGCGCCTATGGCTACACCTTC.

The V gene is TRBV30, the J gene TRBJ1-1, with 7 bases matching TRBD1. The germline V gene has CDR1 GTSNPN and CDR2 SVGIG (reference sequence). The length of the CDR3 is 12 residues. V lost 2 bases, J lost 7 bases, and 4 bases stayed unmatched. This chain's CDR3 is CAWSPRQGEAFF. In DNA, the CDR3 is TGTGCCTGGAGTCCTCGACAGGGTGAAGCTTTCTTT.